The rows below give T cell receptor beta chains drawn from one sample of a study of blood T cell repertoires in COVID-19. Here immunoSEQ multiplex PCR was the method, and the copy in TCRdb shows in-frame clones only, minus some. The profile shows roughly 110,000 clones, approximately 88% of them singletons. Sequencing used peripheral blood. The receptors stem from a man aged 50 to 59 with active or convalescent COVID-19. Each CDR3 is given with its conserved first and last residue. The order of the fields is V gene, J gene, D gene, clone size, CDR3 protein, CDR3 DNA. The D gene is left open where the match is weak. A row's size may be missing; if present it is once, few, many or a size class.

TRBV7-8,TRBJ2-7,TRBD1,-,CASSTGQGGPYEQYF,TGTGCCAGCAGCACCGGACAGGGTGGACCCTACGAGCAGTACTTC
TRBV3-1/TRBV3-2,TRBJ2-5,-,-,CASSQLGRGETQYF,TGTGCCAGCAGCCAGCTTGGAAGGGGTGAGACCCAGTACTTC
TRBV9,TRBJ2-2,TRBD2,-,CASSGLAGGTGELFF,TGTGCCAGCAGCGGACTAGCGGGAGGGACGGGGGAGCTGTTTTTT
TRBV3-1/TRBV3-2,TRBJ2-7,-,-,CASSQDAVGGEQYF,TGTGCCAGCAGCCAAGATGCCGTAGGAGGGGAGCAGTACTTC
TRBV19,TRBJ1-5,-,once,CASRAGRFNQPQHF,TGTGCCAGTAGGGCGGGACGCTTCAATCAGCCCCAGCATTTT
TRBV6-5,TRBJ2-7,TRBD2,-,CASWLAGEVNYEQYF,TGTGCCAGCTGGCTGGCGGGAGAAGTTAACTACGAGCAGTACTTC
TRBV7-7,TRBJ2-3,-,-,CASSAGRGRPSTDTQYF,TGTGCTAGCAGCGCCGGCCGAGGGAGACCTAGCACAGATACGCAGTATTTT
TRBV7-8,TRBJ1-1,-,-,CASSVGGRGTEAFF,TGTGCCAGCAGCGTAGGGGGGCGAGGCACTGAAGCTTTCTTT
TRBV7-2,TRBJ2-1,TRBD2,few,CASSLSSGSYNEQFF,TGTGCCAGCAGCTTATCTAGCGGTTCCTACAATGAGCAGTTCTTC
TRBV11-3,TRBJ2-2,TRBD2,-,CASRFSGRANTGELFF,TGTGCCAGCAGATTTAGCGGGAGGGCGAACACCGGGGAGCTGTTTTTT
TRBV24-1,TRBJ2-3,TRBD1,-,CATSDLTGDGADTQYF,TGTGCCACCAGTGATTTGACAGGGGATGGGGCAGATACGCAGTATTTT
TRBV29-1,TRBJ2-1,-,-,CSGRLGDNEQFF,TGCAGCGGACGTCTGGGAGACAATGAGCAGTTCTTC
TRBV24-1,TRBJ1-5,TRBD1,-,CATSDARGQGVGGNQPQHF,TGTGCCACCAGTGATGCCCGGGGACAGGGGGTCGGGGGCAATCAGCCCCAGCATTTT